Listed below are T cell receptor beta chains from one sample, sequenced in a study of T cell changes during pregnancy in multiple sclerosis. Sequencing was performed with immunoSEQ multiplex PCR; in TCRdb, only in-frame clones are kept and a portion is missing. Found here are about 92,000 clones, roughly 92% of them singletons; the top ten hold 2.6%. The sequenced sample was peripheral blood, obtained in the first trimester of pregnancy. The source of these receptors is a female donor with multiple sclerosis, enrolled in a pregnancy study. Each CDR3 is given with its conserved first and last residue. The D gene is left open where the match is weak. Clone size, where shown, is once, few, many, or a class for clones that have expanded.

- TRBJ2-2 TRBD1 TRBV27 CASSSGTGTVGELFF TGTGCCAGCAGTTCCGGGACAGGGACCGTCGGGGAGCTGTTTTTT
- TRBJ2-1 TRBD2 TRBV9 CASSVGGGELAGGSSYNEQFF TGTGCCAGCAGCGTAGGGGGAGGTGAACTAGCGGGGGGGAGCTCCTACAATGAGCAGTTCTTC
- TRBJ1-5 - TRBV7-9 CASSSGSQPQHF TGTGCCAGCAGCTCGGGATCCCAGCCCCAGCATTTT
- TRBJ2-3 - TRBV7-8 CASSLDPGTDTQYF TGTGCCAGCAGCTTAGACCCAGGCACAGATACGCAGTATTTT
- TRBJ2-7 TRBD1 TRBV5-1 CASSLARGLEQYF TGCGCCAGCAGCTTGGCCAGGGGGCTCGAGCAGTACTTC
- TRBJ2-3 - TRBV2 CASSVGDNTDTQYF TGTGCCAGCAGTGTGGGGGACAACACAGATACGCAGTATTTT
once TRBJ2-5 TRBD2 TRBV5-1 CASSPTSAYQETQYF TGCGCCAGCAGCCCTACTAGCGCGTACCAAGAGACCCAGTACTTC
- TRBJ2-3 - TRBV2 CASSTNRADTQYF TGTGCCAGCAGCACAAACAGGGCAGATACGCAGTATTTT
- TRBJ1-2 TRBD1 TRBV7-2 CASSLPGQGHYGYTF TGTGCCAGCAGCCTTCCGGGACAGGGGCACTATGGCTACACCTTC
- TRBJ2-1 TRBD2 TRBV7-3 CASSSPGLDSTEQFF TGTGCCAGCAGCTCGCCGGGACTAGACTCGACTGAGCAGTTCTTC
- TRBJ2-7 - TRBV29-1 CSVEDGQGYEQYF TGCAGCGTTGAAGATGGGCAGGGCTACGAGCAGTACTTC
- TRBJ2-2 TRBD1 TRBV27 CASSGDRVDTGELFF TGTGCCAGCAGTGGGGACAGGGTAGACACCGGGGAGCTGTTTTTT
- TRBJ2-1 TRBD2 TRBV5-6 CASSAWREGQNEQFF TGTGCCAGCAGCGCGTGGCGGGAGGGCCAAAATGAGCAGTTCTTC
few TRBJ1-1 TRBD1 TRBV2 CATQQGAVAEAFF TGTGCCACCCAACAGGGGGCTGTGGCTGAAGCTTTCTTT
- TRBJ1-5 TRBD1 TRBV6-1 CASRADRGRHQPQHF TGTGCCAGCAGAGCTGACAGGGGACGGCATCAGCCCCAGCATTTT
- TRBJ2-3 TRBD2 TRBV10-3 CAISRTSGGGTDTQYF TGTGCCATCTCACGGACTAGCGGGGGGGGTACAGATACGCAGTATTTT
- TRBJ2-7 TRBD2 TRBV6-5 CASSYSGSGSSYEQYF TGTGCCAGCAGTTACTCTGGTAGCGGGAGTTCCTACGAGCAGTACTTC
- TRBJ2-5 TRBD2 TRBV7-9 CASSPPGGKPKETQYF TGTGCCAGCAGCCCCCCGGGAGGGAAACCTAAAGAGACCCAGTACTTC
- TRBJ2-5 TRBD1 TRBV5-1 CASSYWDRDQETQYF TGCGCCAGCAGCTACTGGGACAGGGACCAAGAGACCCAGTACTTC
- TRBJ2-2 TRBD1 TRBV7-9 CASSPPGQGNTGELFF TGTGCCAGCAGCCCTCCGGGACAGGGGAACACCGGGGAGCTGTTTTTT
- TRBJ1-2 - TRBV5-3 CARSSRRGAGGYTF TGTGCCAGAAGCTCCAGGCGGGGGGCGGGTGGCTACACCTTC
- TRBJ1-2 TRBD1 TRBV28 CASKGTGVNYGYTF TGTGCCAGCAAGGGGACAGGAGTTAACTATGGCTACACCTTC
- TRBJ2-1 - TRBV6-5 CASSFSTGVGSNEQFF TGTGCCAGCAGTTTCTCAACCGGGGTCGGTAGCAATGAGCAGTTCTTC
- TRBJ1-2 TRBD1 TRBV5-4 CASSWTGGGYTF TGTGCCAGCAGCTGGACAGGGGGCGGCTACACCTTC
- TRBJ1-2 - TRBV10-3 CAISESVGYGYTF TGTGCCATCAGTGAGTCAGTCGGTTATGGCTACACCTTC
- TRBJ2-4 - TRBV27 CASTIGGIQYF TGTGCCAGCACTATAGGGGGCATTCAGTACTTC
- TRBJ1-1 - TRBV28 CASTSVGGPNTEAFF TGTGCCAGCACCTCGGTCGGGGGGCCCAACACTGAAGCTTTCTTT
- TRBJ2-1 TRBD1 TRBV9 CASSFDRGSYNEQFF TGTGCCAGCAGCTTCGACAGGGGCTCCTACAATGAGCAGTTCTTC
- TRBJ2-1 TRBD2 TRBV27 CASSKLAGGDEQFF TGTGCCAGCAGTAAACTAGCGGGGGGGGATGAGCAGTTCTTC
- TRBJ2-7 TRBD1 TRBV9 CASSVTGQVGYEQYF TGTGCCAGCAGCGTCACGGGACAGGTCGGCTACGAGCAGTACTTC
- TRBJ2-4 TRBD2 TRBV2 CASIDLRGVPKNIQYF TGTGCCAGCATTGACCTCCGGGGGGTACCAAAAAACATTCAGTACTTC
once TRBJ2-7 TRBD2 TRBV5-1 CASRFGTSEYEQYF TGCGCCAGCAGGTTTGGGACTAGCGAGTACGAGCAGTACTTC
few TRBJ1-1 TRBD1 TRBV29-1 CSARQGGTEAFF TGCAGCGCCCGACAGGGCGGGACTGAAGCTTTCTTT
- TRBJ1-2 - TRBV29-1 CSVGQGSGYGYTF TGCAGCGTTGGGCAGGGTTCCGGCTATGGCTACACCTTC
- TRBJ2-5 TRBD2 TRBV28 CASSLGLAVETQYF TGTGCCAGCAGTTTGGGACTAGCGGTAGAGACCCAGTACTTC
- TRBJ2-3 - TRBV29-1 CSVGGAGATDTQYF TGCAGCGTTGGCGGGGCGGGGGCCACAGATACGCAGTATTTT